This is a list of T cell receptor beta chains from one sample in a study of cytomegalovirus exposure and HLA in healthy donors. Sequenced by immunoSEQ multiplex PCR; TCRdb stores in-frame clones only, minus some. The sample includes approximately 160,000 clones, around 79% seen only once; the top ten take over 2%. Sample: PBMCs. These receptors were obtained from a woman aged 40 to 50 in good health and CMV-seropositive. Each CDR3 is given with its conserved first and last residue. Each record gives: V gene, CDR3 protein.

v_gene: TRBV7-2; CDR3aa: CASSLEAGGFQETQYF
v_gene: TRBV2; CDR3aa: CASSGSGGAQPQHF
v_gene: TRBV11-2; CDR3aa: CASSLYLRVNNSPLHF
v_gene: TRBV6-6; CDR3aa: CASSYSTGFNEKLFF
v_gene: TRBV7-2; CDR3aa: CASSPTSGSATEAFF
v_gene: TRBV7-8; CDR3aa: CASSSLTSGSEYEQYF
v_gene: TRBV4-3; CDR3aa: CASSQERGAGDMNTEAFF
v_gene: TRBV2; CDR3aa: CASSGGLAGEVETQYF
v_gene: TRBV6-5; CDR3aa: CASLPGQGGGYTF
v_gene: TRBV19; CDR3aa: CASMLRNGETQYF
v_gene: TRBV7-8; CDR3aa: CASSLAVLRGYTF
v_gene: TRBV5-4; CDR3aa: CASSSMTGGLQTSNYGYTF
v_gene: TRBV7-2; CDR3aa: CASSRSGTGSYEQYF
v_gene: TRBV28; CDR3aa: CASEGTNEKLFF
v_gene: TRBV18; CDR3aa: CASSPNDGTSGETQYF
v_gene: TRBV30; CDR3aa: CAWSRRQGHTDTQYF